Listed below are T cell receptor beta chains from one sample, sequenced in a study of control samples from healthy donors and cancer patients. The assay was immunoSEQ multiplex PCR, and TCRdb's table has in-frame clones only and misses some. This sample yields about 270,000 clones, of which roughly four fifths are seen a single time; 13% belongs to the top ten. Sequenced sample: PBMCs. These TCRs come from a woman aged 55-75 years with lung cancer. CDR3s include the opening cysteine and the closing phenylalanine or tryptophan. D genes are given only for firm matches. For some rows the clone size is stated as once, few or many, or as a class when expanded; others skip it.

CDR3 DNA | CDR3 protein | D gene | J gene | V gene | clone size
TGTGCCAGTAGTAAACAGGGAGATTCCGGGGAGCTGTTTTTT | CASSKQGDSGELFF | - | TRBJ2-2 | TRBV19 | -
TGTGCCAGCAGTGAGTTCAGACAGACTTCTGAGCAGTTCTTC | CASSEFRQTSEQFF | - | TRBJ2-1 | TRBV6-1 | once
TGTGCCAGCAGGTCTAGGGACAGGGGTTCGCTGGGCTACACCTTC | CASRSRDRGSLGYTF | TRBD1 | TRBJ1-2 | TRBV3-1/TRBV3-2 | many
TGTGCCAGCAGTTCACCGGGACTAACTTTCTACGAGCAGTACTTC | CASSSPGLTFYEQYF | TRBD2 | TRBJ2-7 | TRBV28 | -
TGTGCCAGCAGTTTAGTCGGGAAGGTAACAGATACGCAGTATTTT | CASSLVGKVTDTQYF | - | TRBJ2-3 | TRBV28 | -
TGCGCCAGCAGTCAGACAGACACCGGGGAGCTGTTTTTT | CASSQTDTGELFF | - | TRBJ2-2 | TRBV10-2 | -
TGTGCCAGCAGTTTTTCGACAGGGGGGCTAACAGATACGCAGTATTTT | CASSFSTGGLTDTQYF | TRBD1 | TRBJ2-3 | TRBV27 | -
TGCAGCGTTGATGGGACAGGGGGAAACTATGGCTACACCTTC | CSVDGTGGNYGYTF | TRBD1 | TRBJ1-2 | TRBV29-1 | -
TGTGCCAGTCACCTTGGATCTGGGGCCAACGTCCTGACTTTC | CASHLGSGANVLTF | - | TRBJ2-6 | TRBV19 | -
TGTGCCAGCAGCTTAGCCGAGGCGGATGAGCAGTTCTTC | CASSLAEADEQFF | - | TRBJ2-1 | TRBV11-1 | -
TGCGCCAGCAGCCAAGTGCCAGACTCCAGGTCAGGTCAGCCCCAGCATTTT | CASSQVPDSRSGQPQHF | - | TRBJ1-5 | TRBV4-1 | -
TGTGCCAGCAGCAAAGACGAGGGGGTACTTAATCAGCCCCAGCATTTT | CASSKDEGVLNQPQHF | - | TRBJ1-5 | TRBV21-1 | -
TGCGCCAGCAGTGCTTGGGGCCAGCAGTTCTTC | CASSAWGQQFF | - | TRBJ2-1 | TRBV10-1 | few
TGTGCCAGCAGTACCACTGGGGTAAGGGGCGAGCAGTACTTC | CASSTTGVRGEQYF | - | TRBJ2-7 | TRBV28 | -
TGTGCCAGCAGCGCGTTCCCCGGGACTAGCGGGGCGATTAATACGCAGTATTTT | CASSAFPGTSGAINTQYF | TRBD2 | TRBJ2-3 | TRBV6-2/TRBV6-3 | -
TGTGCCAGCAGATCCCTCCGACAGGGAAGGACCTACGAGCAGTACTTC | CASRSLRQGRTYEQYF | TRBD1 | TRBJ2-7 | TRBV11-2 | -
TGCGCCAGCAGCTCGGGACAGGGTGACTATGGCTACACCTTC | CASSSGQGDYGYTF | TRBD1 | TRBJ1-2 | TRBV5-1 | -
TGTGCCATCAGTCGACAGGGGGCCAGCACTGAAGCTTTCTTT | CAISRQGASTEAFF | TRBD1 | TRBJ1-1 | TRBV10-3 | -
TGCGCCAGCAGCTTGGATAGTACAGGGGCGGGTGGCTACACCTTC | CASSLDSTGAGGYTF | TRBD1 | TRBJ1-2 | TRBV5-1 | -
TGTGCCAGCAGCATCGGACAGGGGGGCAATCAGCCCCAGCATTTT | CASSIGQGGNQPQHF | TRBD1 | TRBJ1-5 | TRBV7-2 | once
TGTGCCAGCAGTGTAGGGCGGAGCAATCAGCCCCAGCATTTT | CASSVGRSNQPQHF | - | TRBJ1-5 | TRBV2 | -
TGTGCCAGCAGCCAAGTAGACAGTCCCCAAGCTTTCTTT | CASSQVDSPQAFF | - | TRBJ1-1 | TRBV4-2 | -
TGTGCCAGCAGCTTAACGGGGGGAACTGGAAACACCATATATTTT | CASSLTGGTGNTIYF | - | TRBJ1-3 | TRBV7-3 | -
TGCGCCAGCAGCTTGTTACAGGCCACAGATACGCAGTATTTT | CASSLLQATDTQYF | - | TRBJ2-3 | TRBV5-1 | -
TGTGCCAGCAGCTCCAGGACGGCCGATCAGCCCCAGCATTTT | CASSSRTADQPQHF | - | TRBJ1-5 | TRBV28 | -
TGTGCCAGCAGCTTAGGGTCCACAGGGGTGTCTGAAAAACTGTTTTTT | CASSLGSTGVSEKLFF | TRBD1 | TRBJ1-4 | TRBV7-8 | -
TGCGCCAGCAGCCAAGGCAGGGCAGGGGAGCAGTACTTC | CASSQGRAGEQYF | - | TRBJ2-7 | TRBV4-1 | -
TGTGCTAGTGGTTCCCTGTGGGGGGCTGAGCAGTTCTTC | CASGSLWGAEQFF | - | TRBJ2-1 | TRBV12-5 | -
TGCAGTGCTCGAGAGGCAGTTACCGCTTTCTTT | CSAREAVTAFF | - | TRBJ1-1 | TRBV20-1 | -
TGTGCCAGCAGCATAGACAGGGAATACGAGCAGTACTTC | CASSIDREYEQYF | TRBD1 | TRBJ2-7 | TRBV11-1 | -
TGTGCCAGCAGCCAAAGGGGGGGGTCTGGAAACACCATATATTTT | CASSQRGGSGNTIYF | - | TRBJ1-3 | TRBV9 | -
TGTGCCTGCGCCGGGACACTCTATCAGCCCCAGCATTTT | CACAGTLYQPQHF | - | TRBJ1-5 | TRBV30 | -
TGTGCCAGCAGCGTAGAGTCAGACTTCTATGGCTACACCTTC | CASSVESDFYGYTF | - | TRBJ1-2 | TRBV9 | -
TGTGCCAGCAGCTTCATCTCGAACACTGAAGCTTTCTTT | CASSFISNTEAFF | - | TRBJ1-1 | TRBV7-9 | -
TGTGCCAGCAGCTTCCCGGGGACCTACAATGAGCAGTTCTTC | CASSFPGTYNEQFF | - | TRBJ2-1 | TRBV11-2 | -
TGCGCCAGCAGCTTGGCCGGGCTGAGCTCCTACAATGAGCAGTTCTTC | CASSLAGLSSYNEQFF | - | TRBJ2-1 | TRBV5-1 | -
TGCGCCAGCAGACGCGGGGTGGGGGCACAAGAGACCCAGTACTTC | CASRRGVGAQETQYF | - | TRBJ2-5 | TRBV5-1 | -
TGTGCCAGCAGCCGGGGGGGCATCTATACCGGGGAGCTGTTTTTT | CASSRGGIYTGELFF | TRBD2 | TRBJ2-2 | TRBV5-6 | -
TGTGCCAGCAGCTTAACAGGGGAAAACTCACCCCTCCACTTT | CASSLTGENSPLHF | TRBD1 | TRBJ1-6 | TRBV11-3 | -
TGTGCCAGCTCACCGGGGGGACAGGACACTGAAGCTTTCTTT | CASSPGGQDTEAFF | TRBD1 | TRBJ1-1 | TRBV18 | -
TGCGCCAGCAGTTCAAGCGGCCTTTTCTATGGCTACACCTTC | CASSSSGLFYGYTF | - | TRBJ1-2 | TRBV10-2 | -
TGTGCCAGCAGTTATTCCGGGAGCTACGAGCAGTACTTC | CASSYSGSYEQYF | - | TRBJ2-7 | TRBV27 | -
TGCGCCAGCAGCTTGGAATCCAGGGCGTGGGGCTACACCTTC | CASSLESRAWGYTF | - | TRBJ1-2 | TRBV5-1 | -
TGTGCCAGCAGCTTGGAGGGGGCGTCCTACTTC | CASSLEGASYF | TRBD1 | TRBJ2-7 | TRBV5-6 | -
TGTGCCAGCCGCTGGGACAGAAACACCGGGGAGCTGTTTTTT | CASRWDRNTGELFF | TRBD1 | TRBJ2-2 | TRBV5-4 | -
TGTGCCAGCAGTGGGAACCTGGTCGGGCGGGAGTCCTACGAGCAGTACTTC | CASSGNLVGRESYEQYF | TRBD2 | TRBJ2-7 | TRBV2 | -
TGTGCCAGCAGTTATTCCGACGGGTATGTCGCTGAAGCTTTCTTT | CASSYSDGYVAEAFF | - | TRBJ1-1 | TRBV6-6 | -
TGTGCCAGTAGTATGCAGGTTGTCGGGTTTGCGGGAGAGGATGAGCAGTTCTTC | CASSMQVVGFAGEDEQFF | TRBD2 | TRBJ2-1 | TRBV19 | -
TGTGCCAGCAATAACAGGGTTGCAACTAATGAAAAACTGTTTTTT | CASNNRVATNEKLFF | - | TRBJ1-4 | TRBV6-5 | -
TGTGCCAGCAGCGCGAGCGTCGGACCGGGGTCTCGAGGTTCACCCCTCCACTTT | CASSASVGPGSRGSPLHF | - | TRBJ1-6 | TRBV5-4 | -
TGTGCCAGCTCACTCTACGAGACAGGGGGCTTGTACGAGCAGTACTTC | CASSLYETGGLYEQYF | TRBD1 | TRBJ2-7 | TRBV18 | few